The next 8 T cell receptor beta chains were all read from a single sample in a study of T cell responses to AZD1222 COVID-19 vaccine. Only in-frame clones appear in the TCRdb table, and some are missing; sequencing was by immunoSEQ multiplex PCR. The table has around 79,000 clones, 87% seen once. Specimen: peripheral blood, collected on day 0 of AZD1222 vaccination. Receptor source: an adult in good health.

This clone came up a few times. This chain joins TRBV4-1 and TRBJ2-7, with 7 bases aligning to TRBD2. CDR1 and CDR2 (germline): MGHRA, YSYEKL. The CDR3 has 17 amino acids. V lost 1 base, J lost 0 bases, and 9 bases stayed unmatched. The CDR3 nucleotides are TGCGCCAGCAGCCAAGGTTCGGGGGGAAGGGGCTCCTACGAGCAGTACTTC. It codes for CASSQGSGGRGSYEQYF.

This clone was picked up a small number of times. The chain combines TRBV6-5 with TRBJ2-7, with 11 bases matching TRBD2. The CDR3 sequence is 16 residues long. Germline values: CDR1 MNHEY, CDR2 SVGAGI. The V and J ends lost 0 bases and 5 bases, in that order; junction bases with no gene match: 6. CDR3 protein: CASSYSNLAGGHEQYF. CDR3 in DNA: TGTGCCAGCAGTTACTCGAATCTAGCGGGAGGACACGAGCAGTACTTC.

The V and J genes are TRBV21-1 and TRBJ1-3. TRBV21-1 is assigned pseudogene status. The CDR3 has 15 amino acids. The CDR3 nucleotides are TGTGCCAGGAACCGGGACCGACGCTCTGGAAACACCATATATTTT. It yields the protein CARNRDRRSGNTIYF.

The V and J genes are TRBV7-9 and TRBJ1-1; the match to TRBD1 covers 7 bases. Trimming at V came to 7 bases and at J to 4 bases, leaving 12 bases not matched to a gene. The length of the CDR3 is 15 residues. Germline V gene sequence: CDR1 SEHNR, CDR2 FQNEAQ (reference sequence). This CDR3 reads CASKGQSLFGTEAFF. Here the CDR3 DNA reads TGTGCCAGCAAGGGACAGAGTTTGTTCGGCACTGAAGCTTTCTTT.

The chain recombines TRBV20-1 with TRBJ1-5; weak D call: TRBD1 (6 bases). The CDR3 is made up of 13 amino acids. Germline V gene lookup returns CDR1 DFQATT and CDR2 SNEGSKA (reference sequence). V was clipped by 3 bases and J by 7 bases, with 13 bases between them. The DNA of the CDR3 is TGCAGTGCTAGTCAGGGGTTGGGGCAGCCCCAGCATTTT. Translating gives CSASQGLGQPQHF.

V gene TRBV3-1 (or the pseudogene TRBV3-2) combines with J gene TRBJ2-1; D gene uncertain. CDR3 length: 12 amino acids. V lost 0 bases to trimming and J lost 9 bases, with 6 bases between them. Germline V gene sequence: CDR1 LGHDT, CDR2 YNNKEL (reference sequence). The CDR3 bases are TGTGCCAGCAGCCAAGATGAGCTTGAGCAGTTCTTC. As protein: CASSQDELEQFF.

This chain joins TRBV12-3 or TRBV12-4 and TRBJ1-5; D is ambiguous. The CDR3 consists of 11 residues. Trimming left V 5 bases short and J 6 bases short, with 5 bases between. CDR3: CASSDGQPQHF. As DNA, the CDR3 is TGTGCCAGCAGTGATGGTCAGCCCCAGCATTTT.

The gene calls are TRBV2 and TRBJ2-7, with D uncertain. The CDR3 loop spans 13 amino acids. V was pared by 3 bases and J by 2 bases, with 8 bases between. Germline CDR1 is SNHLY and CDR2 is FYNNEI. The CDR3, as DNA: TGTGCCAGCAGTGAGAAATCAACCTACGAGCAGTACTTC. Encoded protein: CASSEKSTYEQYF.